This is a list of T cell receptor beta chains from one sample in a study of vaccination and CD4 T cells after COVID-19. TCRdb reprocessed the PCR reads via MiXCR and lists one record per CDR3 protein. The sample consists of some 29,000 distinct CDR3 sequences, 51% of them appearing once. Sequences were derived from CD4+ T cells from blood, sampled about 7 months after SARS-CoV-2 vaccination. All receptors derive from a human donor who had recovered from COVID-19. The CDR3 runs from the conserved cysteine through the conserved F or W. D genes are given only for firm matches. Clone size is not always given. Where it is, it says once, few, many or a class for expanded clones.

D gene: -; J gene: TRBJ2-3; V gene: TRBV24-1; CDR3 length: 14; clone size: -; CDR3 DNA: TGTGCCACCAGCAGGTGGGGGAAAACAGATACGCAGTATTTT; CDR3 protein: CATSRWGKTDTQYF
D gene: -; J gene: TRBJ2-6; V gene: TRBV7-2; CDR3 length: 15; clone size: -; CDR3 DNA: TGTGCCAGCAGCTTAGCAGGGTACGGGGCCAACGTCCTGACTTTC; CDR3 protein: CASSLAGYGANVLTF
D gene: TRBD1; J gene: TRBJ1-4; V gene: TRBV24-1; CDR3 length: 17; clone size: -; CDR3 DNA: TGTGCCACCAGTGGCTCGGACAGGGGAGCAACTAATGAAAAACTGTTTTTT; CDR3 protein: CATSGSDRGATNEKLFF
D gene: TRBD1; J gene: TRBJ2-5; V gene: TRBV6-1; CDR3 length: 14; clone size: -; CDR3 DNA: TGTGCCAGCAGTGGCCGGACAGGGGGGGAGACCCAGTACTTC; CDR3 protein: CASSGRTGGETQYF
D gene: TRBD2; J gene: TRBJ2-3; V gene: TRBV7-9; CDR3 length: 18; clone size: few; CDR3 DNA: TGTGCCAGCAGGCCGCGGCTAGCGGGACGGAAGAGCACAGATACGCAGTATTTT; CDR3 protein: CASRPRLAGRKSTDTQYF
D gene: TRBD1; J gene: TRBJ2-7; V gene: TRBV7-9; CDR3 length: 16; clone size: -; CDR3 DNA: TGTGCCAGCAGCTCCCAGGGTACCGGGACAGGGGACGAGCAGTACTTC; CDR3 protein: CASSSQGTGTGDEQYF
D gene: TRBD2; J gene: TRBJ2-5; V gene: TRBV27; CDR3 length: 14; clone size: -; CDR3 DNA: TGTGCCAGCAGACTAGCGGGATTGGTAGAGACCCAGTACTTC; CDR3 protein: CASRLAGLVETQYF
D gene: TRBD2; J gene: TRBJ2-3; V gene: TRBV29-1; CDR3 length: 15; clone size: -; CDR3 DNA: TGCAGCGTTGACCGGCTAGCGGGAGTTAGTGATACGCAGTATTTT; CDR3 protein: CSVDRLAGVSDTQYF
D gene: -; J gene: TRBJ2-5; V gene: TRBV7-2; CDR3 length: 17; clone size: few; CDR3 DNA: TGTGCCAGCAGCTTAGTCGTCGGCAGGGTCATGGCGGAGACCCAGTACTTC; CDR3 protein: CASSLVVGRVMAETQYF
D gene: -; J gene: TRBJ2-1; V gene: TRBV6-1; CDR3 length: 12; clone size: -; CDR3 DNA: TGTGCCAGCAGCTCACACAGGGGGGGCCAGTTCTTC; CDR3 protein: CASSSHRGGQFF
D gene: -; J gene: TRBJ1-3; V gene: TRBV2; CDR3 length: 15; clone size: -; CDR3 DNA: TGTGCCAGCAGACAGGGAATGGGCTCTGGAAACACCATATATTTT; CDR3 protein: CASRQGMGSGNTIYF
D gene: -; J gene: TRBJ2-7; V gene: TRBV7-9; CDR3 length: 13; clone size: few; CDR3 DNA: TGTGCCAGCAGTCCAAGGAGCTCCTACGAGCAGTACTTC; CDR3 protein: CASSPRSSYEQYF
D gene: -; J gene: TRBJ2-1; V gene: TRBV7-9; CDR3 length: 18; clone size: few; CDR3 DNA: TGTGCCAGCACCCACCTAGGAGCCCCGGGACTCCCCGTCAATGAGCAGTTCTTC; CDR3 protein: CASTHLGAPGLPVNEQFF
D gene: TRBD2; J gene: TRBJ2-6; V gene: TRBV7-9; CDR3 length: 15; clone size: -; CDR3 DNA: TGTGCCAGCAGCCTTCGGGGGGCTGGGGCCAACGTCCTGACTTTC; CDR3 protein: CASSLRGAGANVLTF
D gene: -; J gene: TRBJ2-1; V gene: TRBV19; CDR3 length: 12; clone size: once; CDR3 DNA: TGTGCCAGTAGTGCCTCGCCCCGTGAGCAGTTCTTC; CDR3 protein: CASSASPREQFF
D gene: -; J gene: TRBJ2-5; V gene: TRBV28; CDR3 length: 15; clone size: -; CDR3 DNA: TGTGCCAGCAGTTTATCCCCGATGGGCCAAGAGACCCAGTACTTC; CDR3 protein: CASSLSPMGQETQYF
D gene: -; J gene: TRBJ1-4; V gene: TRBV20-1; CDR3 length: 19; clone size: -; CDR3 DNA: TGCAGTGCGGGCGTGGCGGGGGCAGGTATTACGGCAACTAATGAAAAACTGTTTTTT; CDR3 protein: CSAGVAGAGITATNEKLFF
D gene: TRBD2; J gene: TRBJ2-1; V gene: TRBV7-8; CDR3 length: 16; clone size: -; CDR3 DNA: TGTGCCAGCAGCTCCCTAGCGGGAGGGCATAACAATGAGCAGTTCTTC; CDR3 protein: CASSSLAGGHNNEQFF
D gene: -; J gene: TRBJ1-6; V gene: TRBV20-1; CDR3 length: 17; clone size: -; CDR3 DNA: TGCAGTGCTAGACGGACGGGTACTAGCTCCTATAATTCACCCCTCCACTTT; CDR3 protein: CSARRTGTSSYNSPLHF
D gene: -; J gene: TRBJ2-5; V gene: TRBV20-1; CDR3 length: 11; clone size: -; CDR3 DNA: TGCAGTGCTAGAGATTACGAGACCCAGTACTTC; CDR3 protein: CSARDYETQYF
D gene: TRBD2; J gene: TRBJ2-3; V gene: TRBV5-4; CDR3 length: 17; clone size: -; CDR3 DNA: TGTGCCAGCAGGCCGGGACTAGCGGGAGGCTGGGCAGATACGCAGTATTTT; CDR3 protein: CASRPGLAGGWADTQYF
D gene: -; J gene: TRBJ1-1; V gene: TRBV27; CDR3 length: 16; clone size: -; CDR3 DNA: -; CDR3 protein: CASSSSLWRGNTEAFF
D gene: -; J gene: TRBJ2-2; V gene: TRBV20-1; CDR3 length: 15; clone size: -; CDR3 DNA: TGCAGTGCTAGAGATCCATCAGTGGACACCGGGGAGCTGTTTTTT; CDR3 protein: CSARDPSVDTGELFF
D gene: TRBD1; J gene: TRBJ2-5; V gene: TRBV4-2; CDR3 length: 16; clone size: -; CDR3 DNA: TGTGCCAGCAGCCAAGATCCGACAGGGTACCAAGAGACCCAGTACTTC; CDR3 protein: CASSQDPTGYQETQYF
D gene: -; J gene: TRBJ2-7; V gene: TRBV28; CDR3 length: 13; clone size: -; CDR3 DNA: TGTGCCAGCAGTTTCCGGAGTCTGAACGAGCAGTACTTC; CDR3 protein: CASSFRSLNEQYF
D gene: -; J gene: TRBJ2-3; V gene: TRBV19; CDR3 length: 13; clone size: -; CDR3 DNA: TGTGCCAGTAGTATTGGGTTCACAGATACGCAGTATTTT; CDR3 protein: CASSIGFTDTQYF
D gene: TRBD2; J gene: TRBJ2-7; V gene: TRBV12-3/TRBV12-4; CDR3 length: 14; clone size: -; CDR3 DNA: TGTGCCAGCAGTATGGCGGGAGGGCCCTACGAGCAGTACTTC; CDR3 protein: CASSMAGGPYEQYF
D gene: -; J gene: TRBJ2-5; V gene: TRBV7-2; CDR3 length: 15; clone size: few; CDR3 DNA: TGTGCCAGCAGCTTAACGTCAGTAAACCAAGAGACCCAGTACTTC; CDR3 protein: CASSLTSVNQETQYF
D gene: -; J gene: TRBJ2-7; V gene: TRBV28; CDR3 length: 15; clone size: few; CDR3 DNA: TGTGCCAGCAGTTCCCAAAGGCGGCTTGACTACGAGCAGTACTTC; CDR3 protein: CASSSQRRLDYEQYF
D gene: TRBD1; J gene: TRBJ1-6; V gene: TRBV28; CDR3 length: 17; clone size: few; CDR3 DNA: TGTGCCAGCAGTTTATTAGCAGGGGGCCAGTATAATTCACCCCTCCACTTT; CDR3 protein: CASSLLAGGQYNSPLHF
D gene: TRBD1; J gene: TRBJ1-2; V gene: TRBV6-1; CDR3 length: 15; clone size: few; CDR3 DNA: TGTGCCAGCAGTGAAGAGTTTGGGACAGTCTATGGCTACACCTTC; CDR3 protein: CASSEEFGTVYGYTF
D gene: -; J gene: TRBJ1-1; V gene: TRBV27; CDR3 length: 14; clone size: -; CDR3 DNA: TGTGCCAGCAGTTTAGGAGGCTCGAACACTGAAGCTTTCTTT; CDR3 protein: CASSLGGSNTEAFF
D gene: -; J gene: TRBJ1-1; V gene: TRBV19; CDR3 length: 15; clone size: -; CDR3 DNA: TGTGCCAGTAGCATAACAGGGCAATCGAACACTGAAGCTTTCTTT; CDR3 protein: CASSITGQSNTEAFF
D gene: TRBD2; J gene: TRBJ2-3; V gene: TRBV27; CDR3 length: 12; clone size: -; CDR3 DNA: TGTGCCAGCAGTTCGTTCGGGACTAGCGGATATTTT; CDR3 protein: CASSSFGTSGYF
D gene: TRBD1; J gene: TRBJ2-2; V gene: TRBV20-1; CDR3 length: 17; clone size: -; CDR3 DNA: TGCAGTGCTAGAGCCCACCGGGACAGGGGGCAGGCCGGGGAGCTGTTTTTT; CDR3 protein: CSARAHRDRGQAGELFF
D gene: TRBD1; J gene: TRBJ1-5; V gene: TRBV28; CDR3 length: 15; clone size: -; CDR3 DNA: TGTGCCAGCATTCCACCCCGACAGGGTTATCAGCCCCAGCATTTT; CDR3 protein: CASIPPRQGYQPQHF
D gene: -; J gene: TRBJ2-1; V gene: TRBV6-5; CDR3 length: 17; clone size: -; CDR3 DNA: TGTGCCAGCAGTTACTCGGGAATAGGAGGGGTCTACAATGAGCAGTTCTTC; CDR3 protein: CASSYSGIGGVYNEQFF